This T cell receptor beta chain was found in a study of vaccination and CD4 T cells after COVID-19. Whole-study context: Overlapping peptides of the spike proteins of SARS-CoV-2, HCoV-NL63, HCoV-OC43 and HCoV-229E were used for cell stimulation. Study-wide points: Convalescent patients gained a median approximately 90% of their reactive clones only post-vaccination.

This clonotype was observed once. Its target is unknown. Documented time point: late sampling 161 to 241 days after vaccination in a few convalescent patients. The treatment is: approximately nine-day PBMC culture with coronavirus spike peptide pools or control peptides (ViraFEST assay). The Oncomine TCR Beta short-read assay was applied to DNA of cultured CD4+ T cells. TCRdb recomputed calls from the PCR reads with MiXCR, one row per CDR3 protein. The sample has about 17,000 distinct CDR3 sequences; around 50% are singletons. The CDR3 consists of 16 residues. The germline CDR1 and CDR2 sequences are DFQATT and SNEGSKA (reference sequence). Trimming cost V 3 bases and J 4 bases; bases outside gene matches: 6.

The source was CD4+ T cells from blood, cultured in vitro, collected about 7 months after SARS-CoV-2 vaccination. This TCR was recovered from a human donor who had recovered from COVID-19. This chain uses TRBV20-1 with TRBJ2-1; 13 bases line up with TRBD2. The CDR3 sequence is CSARGGTSGTYNEQFF. The DNA of the CDR3 is TGCAGTGCTAGGGGAGGGACTAGCGGGACTTACAATGAGCAGTTCTTC.